The entry below gives a single T cell receptor beta chain sequence along with its context. The data originate from a study of cytomegalovirus exposure and HLA in healthy donors. Both 60 Vbeta primers and 13 Jbeta primers went into the PCR. The data were produced by immunoSEQ multiplex PCR, yet TCRdb's version contains in-frame clones alone and is incomplete. The sample spans under 100,000 clones; the ten largest clones claim about 5%. The CDR3 has 15 residues. The germline V gene has CDR1 SGHDT and CDR2 YYEEEE. V gave up 3 bases and J gave up 1 base, with 12 bases separating them. The chain joins TRBV5-6 to TRBJ2-3, with D perhaps TRBD1 (6 bases). What was sequenced was PBMCs. The receptor comes from a man aged 30 to 39 in good health and CMV-seronegative. The CDR3 bases are TGTGCCAGCAGCTGGTGGGACACACGCACAGATACGCAGTATTTT. Its translation: CASSWWDTRTDTQYF.